This entry lists 8 T cell receptor beta chains sequenced from one sample in a study of T-cell reconstitution after alpha-beta-depleted transplantation in children. Unique molecular identifiers were built into the TCRbeta library. TCRdb re-derived calls from the PCR reads in MiXCR, one entry per CDR3 protein. The sample lists tens of thousands of distinct CDR3 sequences, 5.8% seen once, with around 30% in the top ten. The starting material was PBMCs, mostly from graft donor cells, obtained 60 days after TCRalphabeta/CD19-depleted stem cell transplant. These receptors were collected from a female patient between 2 and 15 years old who had a stem cell transplant for aplastic anemia, so the T cells may come from the graft donor.

This clonotype has ten or more counts. V is TRBV20-1 and J is TRBJ1-1; TRBD1 might be the D (5 bases). This CDR3 is built from 14 residues. Trimming shortened V by 5 bases and J by 11 bases, and 24 bases separated the two germline ends. The V gene's germline CDR1 is DFQATT and CDR2 SNEGSKA (reference sequence). Written as DNA, the CDR3 is TGCAGTGCTGGAGTTACAGGCCCTGGGGGTGTGGCTTTCTTT. Protein product: CSAGVTGPGGVAFF.

By sample share, this clonotype is medium-sized. This chain joins TRBV12-3 or TRBV12-4 and TRBJ1-4; D might be TRBD1 (6 bases). V was clipped by 7 bases and J by 0 bases, with 12 bases between them. The CDR3 sequence is 15 residues long. CDR3 sequence reads: CASTIRTATNEKLFF. In DNA form, the CDR3 reads TGTGCCAGCACCATTAGGACAGCAACTAATGAAAAACTGTTTTTT.

This clonotype occurred many times. The chain is built from TRBV5-5 and TRBJ1-1; the D gene is possibly TRBD1 (6 bases). Germline CDR1 reads SGHKS; CDR2 reads YYEKEE (reference sequence). Deletions cut 4 bases from V and 2 bases from J, with 15 bases between. There are 15 residues in the CDR3. The CDR3 nucleotides read TGTGCCAGCAGCCCTCGGGGACACAAAAACACTGAAGCTTTCTTT. Protein: CASSPRGHKNTEAFF.

The chain joins TRBV5-6 to TRBJ2-1, with D unclear. V shed 2 bases and J shed 10 bases, with 16 bases lying between them. The CDR3 covers 14 residues. Germline CDR1 and CDR2: SGHDT and YYEEEE. The CDR3 DNA reads TGTGCCAGCAGCTTTGAATGGTCCAGGCGGGAGCAGTTCTTC. It yields the protein CASSFEWSRREQFF. The full variable domain, with the rest looked up from reference TRBV5-6 and TRBJ2-1, is DAGVTQSPTHLIKTRGQQVTLRCSPKSGHDTVSWYQQALGQGPQFIFQYYEEEERQRGNFPDRFSGHQFPNYSSELNVNALLLGDSALYLCASSFEWSRREQFFGPGTRLTVL.

This clonotype was found many times. This rearrangement joins TRBV12-3 or TRBV12-4 to TRBJ2-1; D uncertain. The V end was cut by 4 bases, the J end by 11 bases, with 9 bases between. The CDR3 extends over 11 amino acids. The CDR3 DNA sequence: TGTGCCAGCAGTTCCGTTTATCAGCAGTTCTTC. This codes for CASSSVYQQFF.

This clonotype was seen ten or more times. The chain combines TRBV28 with TRBJ1-1; D possibly corresponds to TRBD1 (5 bases). CDR3 length equals 13 residues. In germline, CDR1 is MDHEN, CDR2 SYDVKM. V was cut by 11 bases and J by 0 bases, with 13 bases left in between. The CDR3 DNA reads as TGTGCCCACCGAGGGGCTTTGAACACTGAAGCTTTCTTT. It translates to CAHRGALNTEAFF.

This clonotype came up a few times. The chain carries TRBV5-4 and TRBJ1-2; D not certain. The CDR3 contains 12 residues. The germline gives CDR1 SGHNT, CDR2 YYREEE (reference sequence). Trimming removed 2 bases at V and 3 bases at J, with 5 bases between. As DNA, the CDR3 is TGTGCCAGCAGCTTAGACTACTATGGCTACACCTTC. Translation: CASSLDYYGYTF.

This clonotype was counted once. The chain is built from TRBV28 and TRBJ2-7; 14 positions agree with TRBD2. V dropped 2 bases and J dropped 3; count of bases not matched to a gene: 9. The CDR3 sequence is 18 residues long. From germline, CDR1 is MDHEN and CDR2 SYDVKM. CDR3 protein: CASSLGGLAGDFNYEQYF. The DNA of the CDR3 is TGTGCCAGCAGTTTAGGGGGACTAGCGGGAGACTTCAACTACGAGCAGTACTTC.